The subject of this entry is one T cell receptor beta chain. What it recognizes is unknown. The sample originates from a study of cytomegalovirus exposure and HLA in healthy donors. Study-wide results and limits: One later analysis, an examination of the approximately 130 validation repertoires, found that first-cohort TCR clusters tended to co-occur in them. Listed as cytomegalovirus-associated were about 160 TCR beta chains. Most TCR sequences were rare, but some public TCRs occurred in many donors.

Sequenced by immunoSEQ multiplex PCR; TCRdb stores in-frame clones only, minus some. The repertoire holds just under 75,000 clones, with just under 95% as singletons. The V end lost 5 bases, the J end lost 0 bases, and 7 bases lay between the germline ends. This CDR3 comprises 14 residues. Germline CDR1 is KGHSH and CDR2 is LQKENI. The validation cohort, a group of over a hundred subjects, included the donors and was separate from the roughly 670-subject first cohort. The receptor comes from a young woman in good health and CMV-seropositive. The sequencing input was PBMCs. This chain connects TRBV18 to TRBJ2-2; possible D gene TRBD1, 6 bases. The CDR3 sequence: CASSGGANTGELFF. In nucleotides, the CDR3 is TGTGCCAGCTCAGGGGGCGCGAACACCGGGGAGCTGTTTTTT.